This T cell receptor beta chain was found in a study of Graves' ophthalmopathy and Graves' hyperthyroidism. Absence of ophthalmopathy within 18 months of follow-up defined stable hyperthyroidism. The diagnostic workup employed clinical symptoms, serum thyroxine, TRAb, thyroid ultrasound and orbital computed tomography. Transcripts of RNA were the source for amplifying TCR beta CDR3 regions. The authors performed first-round RT-PCR with HTBI primers and then a second-round multiplex PCR. Using its own MiXCR run on the multiplex PCR reads, TCRdb lists one record per CDR3 protein. The sample gives a few hundred thousand distinct CDR3 sequences, about a sixth of which show up once; 2.4% is in the top ten. Sequenced input: peripheral blood. This TCR was sampled from an adult woman with stable Graves' hyperthyroidism.

The CDR3 is CASSPTGRNIQYF. The DNA for the CDR3 is TGTGCCAGCAGCCCCACAGGGAGAAACATTCAGTACTTC. The chain joins TRBV27 to TRBJ2-4; D is perhaps TRBD1 (6 bases). Germline V gene data show CDR1 as MNHEY and CDR2 as SMNVEV (reference sequence). Trimming left V 6 bases short and J 6 bases short, with 12 bases between. This CDR3 is 13 amino acids long.